Presented here are 10 T cell receptor beta chains from one specimen sequenced in a study of blood T cell repertoires in COVID-19. Measured with immunoSEQ multiplex PCR; TCRdb has only the in-frame clones, and not every one. The sample yields some 20,000 clones, 79% seen once. The sample consisted of peripheral blood. The source is an elderly man with acute or convalescent COVID-19.

The chain joins TRBV10-3 to TRBJ2-1; 9 nucleotides match TRBD1. Trimming took 0 bases from V and 9 from J; bases not matched to a gene: 9. This CDR3 has 16 residues. In germline, CDR1 is ENHRY, CDR2 SYGVKD. CDR3 loop: CAISESKGQGPSEQFF. The CDR3 DNA reads TGTGCCATCAGTGAGTCGAAAGGACAGGGGCCGAGTGAGCAGTTCTTC.

CDR3 loop: CASSDSGGYNEQFF. CDR3 coding DNA: TGTGCCAGCAGTGACTCAGGGGGCTACAATGAGCAGTTCTTC. The J gene is TRBJ2-1, the V gene TRBV6-4, with D perhaps matching TRBD1 (6 bases). Germline V gives CDR1 MRHNA, CDR2 SNTAGT. The CDR3 extends over 14 amino acids. Between the trimmed V and J ends, which lost 0 bases and 3 bases, there was a span of 6 bases.

V is TRBV11-2 and J is TRBJ2-5; D may be TRBD2 (5 bases). V was pared by 1 base and J by 3 bases, with 18 bases between. Germline V gene data show CDR1 as SGHAT and CDR2 as FQNNGV. CDR3 length: 17 amino acids. In DNA, the CDR3 is TGTGCCAGCAGCTTAGGGGTAGGAGGAAGTGCAAAAGAGACCCAGTACTTC. Its protein is CASSLGVGGSAKETQYF.

The chain uses TRBV5-1 and TRBJ2-2; D gene ambiguous. V lost 4 bases and J 0 bases, leaving 10 bases between the germline ends. CDR1 SGHRS and CDR2 YFSETQ come from the germline V gene. The CDR3 has 15 residues. The CDR3 DNA is TGCGCCAGCAGCCTACGAACGGCGAACACCGGGGAGCTGTTTTTT. Translating gives CASSLRTANTGELFF.

The rearrangement links TRBV14 to TRBJ1-6, with a possible D match to TRBD1 (5 bases). The CDR3 contains 15 residues. Between the trimmed V and J ends, which lost 1 base and 7 bases, there was a span of 11 bases. Germline V gene sequence: CDR1 SGHDN, CDR2 FVKESK. CDR3 in amino acids: CASSQASGGNSPLHF. The CDR3, as DNA: TGTGCCAGCAGCCAAGCGTCCGGGGGGAATTCACCCCTCCACTTT.

This rearrangement joins TRBV25-1 to TRBJ1-1, with 8 nucleotides matching TRBD1. V dropped 5 bases and J dropped 8; count of bases not matched to a gene: 4. The V gene's germline CDR1 is MGHDK and CDR2 SYGVNS. The CDR3 runs 12 residues. The CDR3 nucleotides are TGTGCCAGCAGTATTTACAGGGGGGAAGCTTTCTTT. Translation: CASSIYRGEAFF.

The chain is built from TRBV7-2 and TRBJ2-1, with a tentative D call TRBD2 (5 bases). Trimming removed 3 bases at V and 0 bases at J, with 12 bases between. Germline values: CDR1 SGHTA, CDR2 FQGNSA. CDR3 length: 16 residues. The CDR3 sequence is CASSFSHGNSYNEQFF. CDR3 sequence (DNA): TGTGCCAGCAGCTTTAGTCACGGGAACTCCTACAATGAGCAGTTCTTC.

The rearrangement joins TRBV2 to TRBJ2-1; 7 bases map to TRBD1. Germline CDR1 reads SNHLY; CDR2 reads FYNNEI. V lost 5 bases, J lost 4 bases, and 2 bases stayed unmatched. The CDR3 spans 13 residues. The CDR3 sequence: CASSIQGYNEQFF. CDR3 DNA sequence: TGTGCCAGCAGTATACAGGGGTACAATGAGCAGTTCTTC. The full variable domain, in which reference TRBV2 and TRBJ2-1 provide the parts outside the CDR3, is EPEVTQTPSHQVTQMGQEVILRCVPISNHLYFYWYRQILGQKVEFLVSFYNNEISEKSEIFDDQFSVERPDGSNFTLKIRSTKLEDSAMYFCASSIQGYNEQFFGPGTRLTVL.

The V gene is TRBV7-3, the J gene TRBJ2-5; 7 bases fit TRBD1. V lost 1 base, J lost 4 bases, and 3 bases stayed unmatched. Per germline, CDR1 SGHTA and CDR2 FQGTGA. The CDR3 is 14 residues long. The chain's CDR3 is CASSLKGAGETQYF. DNA for the CDR3: TGTGCCAGCAGCTTAAAGGGGGCGGGAGAGACCCAGTACTTC.

The chain recombines TRBV5-1 with TRBJ2-6; TRBD1 might be the D (5 bases). Trimming removed 0 bases from V and 0 bases from J, with 7 bases in between. This CDR3 is built from 16 residues. Germline V gene sequence: CDR1 SGHRS, CDR2 YFSETQ. The CDR3 loop reads CASSLGGGSGANVLTF. For the CDR3, the DNA is TGCGCCAGCAGCTTGGGGGGCGGCTCTGGGGCCAACGTCCTGACTTTC. The full variable domain, completed using reference TRBV5-1 and TRBJ2-6, is KAGVTQTPRYLIKTRGQQVTLSCSPISGHRSVSWYQQTPGQGLQFLFEYFSETQRNKGNFPGRFSGRQFSNSRSEMNVSTLELGDSALYLCASSLGGGSGANVLTFGAGSRLTVL.